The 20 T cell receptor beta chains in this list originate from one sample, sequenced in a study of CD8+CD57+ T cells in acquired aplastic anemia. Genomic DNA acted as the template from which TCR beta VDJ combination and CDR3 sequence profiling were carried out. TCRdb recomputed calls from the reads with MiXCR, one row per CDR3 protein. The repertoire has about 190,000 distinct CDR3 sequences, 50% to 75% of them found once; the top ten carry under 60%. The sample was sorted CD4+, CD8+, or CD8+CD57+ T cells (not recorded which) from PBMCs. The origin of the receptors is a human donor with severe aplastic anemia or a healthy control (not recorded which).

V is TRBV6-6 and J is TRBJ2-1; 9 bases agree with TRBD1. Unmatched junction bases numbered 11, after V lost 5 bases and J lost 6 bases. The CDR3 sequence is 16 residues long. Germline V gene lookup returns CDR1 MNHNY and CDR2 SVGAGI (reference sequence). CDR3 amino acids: CASSETGTGYANEQFF. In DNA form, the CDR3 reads TGTGCCAGCAGTGAGACCGGGACAGGGTATGCCAATGAGCAGTTCTTC.

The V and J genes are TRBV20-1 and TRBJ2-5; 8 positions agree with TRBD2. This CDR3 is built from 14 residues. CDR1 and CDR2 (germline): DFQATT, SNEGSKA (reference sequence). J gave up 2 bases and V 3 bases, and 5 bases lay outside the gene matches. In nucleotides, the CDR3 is TGCAGTGCTAGCGGGTCGGGGGGGCAAGAGACCCAGTACTTC. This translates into CSASGSGGQETQYF.

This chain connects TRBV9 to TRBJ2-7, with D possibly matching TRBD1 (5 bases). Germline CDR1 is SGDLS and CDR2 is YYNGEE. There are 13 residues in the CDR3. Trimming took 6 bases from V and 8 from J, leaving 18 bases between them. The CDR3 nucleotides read TGTGCCAGCACCAAACCCCCAGGGTACAAGCAGTACTTC. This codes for CASTKPPGYKQYF. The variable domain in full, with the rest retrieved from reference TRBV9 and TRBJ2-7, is DSGVTQTPKHLITATGQRVTLRCSPRSGDLSVYWYQQSLDQGLQFLIQYYNGEERAKGNILERFSAQQFPDLHSELNLSSLELGDSALYFCASTKPPGYKQYFGPGTRLTVT.

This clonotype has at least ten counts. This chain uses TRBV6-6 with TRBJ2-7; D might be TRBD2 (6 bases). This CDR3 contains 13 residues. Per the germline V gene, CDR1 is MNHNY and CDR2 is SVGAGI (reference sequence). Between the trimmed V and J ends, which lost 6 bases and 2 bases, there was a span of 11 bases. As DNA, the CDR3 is TGTGCCAGCAGACCCGGAGGGGCCTACGAGCAGTACTTC. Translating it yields CASRPGGAYEQYF.

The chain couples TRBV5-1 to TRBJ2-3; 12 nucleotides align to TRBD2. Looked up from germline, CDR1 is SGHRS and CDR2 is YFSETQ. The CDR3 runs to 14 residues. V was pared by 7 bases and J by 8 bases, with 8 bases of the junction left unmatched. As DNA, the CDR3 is TGCGCCAGCTCTCCCACTAGCGGGGGGCTTACGCAGTATTTT. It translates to CASSPTSGGLTQYF.

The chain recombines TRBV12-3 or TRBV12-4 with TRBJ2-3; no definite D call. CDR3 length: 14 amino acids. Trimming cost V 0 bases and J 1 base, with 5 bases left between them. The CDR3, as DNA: TGTGCCAGCAGTTTAGCGGGCCGCACAGATACGCAGTATTTT. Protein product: CASSLAGRTDTQYF.

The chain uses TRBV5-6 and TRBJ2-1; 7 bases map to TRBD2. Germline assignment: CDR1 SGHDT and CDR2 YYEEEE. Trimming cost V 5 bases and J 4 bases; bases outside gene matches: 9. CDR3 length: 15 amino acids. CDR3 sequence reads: CASSLADFPYNEQFF. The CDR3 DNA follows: TGTGCCAGCAGTCTAGCGGACTTTCCTTACAATGAGCAGTTCTTC.

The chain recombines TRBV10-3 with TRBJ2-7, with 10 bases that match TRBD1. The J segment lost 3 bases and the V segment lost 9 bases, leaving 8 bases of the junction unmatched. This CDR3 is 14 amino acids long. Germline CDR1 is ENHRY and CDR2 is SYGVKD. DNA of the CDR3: TGTGCCATTTCGGACAGGGGGATCTTCTACGAGCAGTACTTC. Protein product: CAISDRGIFYEQYF.

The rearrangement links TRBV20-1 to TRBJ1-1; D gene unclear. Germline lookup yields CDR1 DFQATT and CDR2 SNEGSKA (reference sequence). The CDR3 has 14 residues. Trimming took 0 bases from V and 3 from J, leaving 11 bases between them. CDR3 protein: CSAREGTMDTEAFF. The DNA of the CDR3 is TGCAGTGCTAGAGAGGGCACTATGGACACTGAAGCTTTCTTT.

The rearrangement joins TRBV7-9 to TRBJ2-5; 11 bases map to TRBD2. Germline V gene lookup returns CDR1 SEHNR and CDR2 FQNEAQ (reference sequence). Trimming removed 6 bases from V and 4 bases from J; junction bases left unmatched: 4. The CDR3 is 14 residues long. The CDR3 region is CASRLSGGAETQYF. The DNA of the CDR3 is TGTGCCAGCAGACTTAGCGGGGGGGCAGAGACCCAGTACTTC.

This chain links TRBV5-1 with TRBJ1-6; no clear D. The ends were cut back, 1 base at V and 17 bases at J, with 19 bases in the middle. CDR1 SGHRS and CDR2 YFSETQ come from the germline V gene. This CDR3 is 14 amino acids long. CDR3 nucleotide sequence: TGCGCCAGCAGCTTGACAGCTGCTTCGGGCCCGGTCCACTTT. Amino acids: CASSLTAASGPVHF.

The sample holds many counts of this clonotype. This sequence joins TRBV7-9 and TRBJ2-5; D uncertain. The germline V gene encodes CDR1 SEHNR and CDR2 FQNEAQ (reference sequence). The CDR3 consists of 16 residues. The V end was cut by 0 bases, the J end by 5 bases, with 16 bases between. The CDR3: CASSLAIGSADETQYF. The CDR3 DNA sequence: TGTGCCAGCAGCTTAGCCATCGGTTCTGCGGACGAGACCCAGTACTTC.

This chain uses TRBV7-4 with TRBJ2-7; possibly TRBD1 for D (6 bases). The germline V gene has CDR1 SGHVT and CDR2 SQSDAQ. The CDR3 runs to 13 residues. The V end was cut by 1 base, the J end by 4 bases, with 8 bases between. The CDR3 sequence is CASSLGQEYEQYF. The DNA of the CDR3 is TGTGCCAGCAGCTTAGGACAGGAGTACGAGCAGTACTTC. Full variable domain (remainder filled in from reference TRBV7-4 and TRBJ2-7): GAGVSQSPRYKVAKRGRDVALRCDSISGHVTLYWYRQTLGQGSEVLTYSQSDAQRDKSGRPSGRFSAERPERSVSTLKIQRTEQGDSAVYLCASSLGQEYEQYFGPGTRLTVT.

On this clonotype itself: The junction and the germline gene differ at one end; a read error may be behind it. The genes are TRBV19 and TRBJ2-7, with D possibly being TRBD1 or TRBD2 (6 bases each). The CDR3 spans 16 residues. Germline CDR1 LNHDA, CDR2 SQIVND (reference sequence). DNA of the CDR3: TGTGCCAGTAGTAGAGATGGGGGGACACTCCTAGACGAGCAGCACTTC. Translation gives CASSRDGGTLLDEQHF.

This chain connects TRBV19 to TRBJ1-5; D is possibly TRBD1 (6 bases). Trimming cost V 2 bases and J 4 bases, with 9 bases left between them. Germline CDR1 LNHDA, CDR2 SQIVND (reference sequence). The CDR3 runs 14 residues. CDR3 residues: CASSIKTGNQPQHF. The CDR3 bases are TGTGCCAGTAGTATAAAAACAGGGAATCAGCCCCAGCATTTT.

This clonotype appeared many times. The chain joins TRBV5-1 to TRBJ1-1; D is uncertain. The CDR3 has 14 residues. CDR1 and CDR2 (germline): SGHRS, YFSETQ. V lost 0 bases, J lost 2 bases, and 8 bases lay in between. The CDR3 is CASSLAAVNTEAFF. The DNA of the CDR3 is TGCGCCAGCAGCTTGGCCGCGGTCAACACTGAAGCTTTCTTT.

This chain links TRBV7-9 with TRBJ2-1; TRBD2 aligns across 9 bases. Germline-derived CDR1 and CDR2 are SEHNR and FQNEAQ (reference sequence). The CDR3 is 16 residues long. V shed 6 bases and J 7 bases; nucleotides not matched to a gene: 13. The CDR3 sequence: CASSGKREALLNEQFF. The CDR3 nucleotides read TGTGCCAGCAGTGGAAAGCGGGAGGCCCTCTTAAATGAGCAGTTCTTC.

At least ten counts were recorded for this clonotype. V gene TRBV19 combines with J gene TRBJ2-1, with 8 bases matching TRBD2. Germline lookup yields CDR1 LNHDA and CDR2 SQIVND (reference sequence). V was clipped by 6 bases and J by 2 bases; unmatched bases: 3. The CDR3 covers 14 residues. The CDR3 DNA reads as TGTGCCAGTAGCGGGCGGGGGGCCTACAATGAGCAGTTCTTC. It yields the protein CASSGRGAYNEQFF.

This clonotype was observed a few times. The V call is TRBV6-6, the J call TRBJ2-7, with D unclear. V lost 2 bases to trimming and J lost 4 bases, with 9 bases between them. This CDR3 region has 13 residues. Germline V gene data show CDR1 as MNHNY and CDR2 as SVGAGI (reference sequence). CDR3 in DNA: TGTGCCAGCAGTTACGAGGCTAAGTACGAGCAGTACTTC. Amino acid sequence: CASSYEAKYEQYF.

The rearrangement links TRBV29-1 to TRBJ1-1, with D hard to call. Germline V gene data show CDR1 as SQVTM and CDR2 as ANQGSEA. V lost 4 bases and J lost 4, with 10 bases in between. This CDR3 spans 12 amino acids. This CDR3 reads CSVGRLVTEAFF. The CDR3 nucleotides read TGCAGCGTTGGAAGACTCGTCACTGAAGCTTTCTTT.